The 5 T cell receptor beta chains listed next were all sequenced from one sample in a study of post-analysis software for immune sequencing data. For these receptors, no antigen is known. Study-level results: Higher frequency in patients than in controls was seen for roughly 5 TRBV segments, with TRBV5-6, TRBV5-1 and TRBV20-1 among them.

Prepared libraries of TCR beta cDNA carried unique molecular identifiers. TCRdb recomputed calls from the PCR reads with MiXCR, one row per CDR3 protein. The sample records around 700,000 distinct CDR3 sequences, roughly three fifths being singletons. Sample: blood. All receptors derive from a girl aged 2-15 years with multiple sclerosis.

The chain uses TRBV7-9 and TRBJ2-3, with TRBD2 identical over 12 bases. Germline V gene lookup returns CDR1 SEHNR and CDR2 FQNEAQ (reference sequence). The CDR3 spans 15 residues. V lost 2 bases, J lost 6 bases, and 3 bases stayed unmatched. CDR3 DNA sequence: TGTGCCAGCAGCTTAAGACTAGCGGGAGAGGATACGCAGTATTTT. It codes for CASSLRLAGEDTQYF.

V is TRBV5-5 and J is TRBJ2-3, with TRBD1 identical over 8 bases. The CDR3 totals 16 residues. Germline lookup yields CDR1 SGHKS and CDR2 YYEKEE (reference sequence). Germline trimming cut 9 bases from V and 2 bases from J; bases unmatched to any gene: 14. The DNA for the CDR3 is TGTGCCACCCAGATCGCTTTGGACAGGGCCACAGATACGCAGTATTTT. Protein product: CATQIALDRATDTQYF. The entire variable domain, with the rest obtained from reference TRBV5-5 and TRBJ2-3, is as follows: DAGVTQSPTHLIKTRGQQVTLRCSPISGHKSVSWYQQVLGQGPQFIFQYYEKEERGRGNFPDRFSARQFPNYSSELNVNALLLGDSALYLCATQIALDRATDTQYFGPGTRLTVL.

V and J are TRBV20-1 and TRBJ2-3, with 9 bases that match TRBD2. The germline CDR1 and CDR2 sequences are DFQATT and SNEGSKA (reference sequence). This CDR3 has 15 amino acids. V shed 4 bases, J shed 4 bases, and the junction held 9 bases outside the gene matches. DNA of the CDR3: TGCAGTGCTATAGGGCGGGGGGGCGCGGCAGATACGCAGTATTTT. Translating it yields CSAIGRGGAADTQYF.

The rearrangement joins TRBV20-1 to TRBJ2-7; D is unclear. Trimming left V 6 bases short and J 6 bases short, with 12 bases between. This CDR3 contains 11 residues. CDR1 is DFQATT and CDR2 is SNEGSKA in the germline V gene (reference sequence). The chain's CDR3 is CSAVAIGEQYF. Here the CDR3 DNA reads TGCAGTGCCGTGGCGATAGGCGAGCAGTACTTC.

The chain links TRBV12-3 or TRBV12-4 to TRBJ2-4; 9 bases fit TRBD1. The CDR3 has 13 amino acids. V lost 9 bases to trimming and J lost 15 bases; unmatched junction nucleotides: 15. In DNA, the CDR3 is TGTGCCAGTAGGGGACAGGGATTACACGAGCGGTACTTC. It specifies CASRGQGLHERYF.